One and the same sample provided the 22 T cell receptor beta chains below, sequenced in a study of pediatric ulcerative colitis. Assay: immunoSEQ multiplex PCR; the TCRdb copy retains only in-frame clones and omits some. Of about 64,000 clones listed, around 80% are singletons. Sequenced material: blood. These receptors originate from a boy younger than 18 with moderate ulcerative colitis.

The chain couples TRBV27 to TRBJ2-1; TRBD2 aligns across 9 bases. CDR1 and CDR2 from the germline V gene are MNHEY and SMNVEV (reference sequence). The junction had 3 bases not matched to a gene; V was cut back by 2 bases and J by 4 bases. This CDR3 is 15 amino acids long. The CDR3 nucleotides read TGTGCCAGCAGTTTACTAGCGGGACCTTACAATGAGCAGTTCTTC. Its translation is CASSLLAGPYNEQFF.

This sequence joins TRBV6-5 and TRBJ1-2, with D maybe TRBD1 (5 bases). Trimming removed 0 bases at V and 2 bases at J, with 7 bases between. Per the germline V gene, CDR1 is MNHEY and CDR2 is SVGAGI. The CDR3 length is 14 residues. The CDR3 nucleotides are TGTGCCAGCAGTTACTCGTCAGGGAACTATGGCTACACCTTC. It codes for CASSYSSGNYGYTF.

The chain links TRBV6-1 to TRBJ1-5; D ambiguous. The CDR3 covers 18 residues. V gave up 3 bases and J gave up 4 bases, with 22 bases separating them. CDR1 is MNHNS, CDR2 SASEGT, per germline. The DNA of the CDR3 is TGTGCCAGCAGTGATCCCCCCCCGGCGGGTCCTGGGAATCAGCCCCAGCATTTT. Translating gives CASSDPPPAGPGNQPQHF.

This chain's CDR3 is CASSSSGPANEQYF. In DNA form, the CDR3 reads TGTGCCAGCAGTTCTTCCGGGCCTGCCAACGAGCAGTACTTC. The rearrangement joins TRBV27 to TRBJ2-7; D is uncertain. Trimming shortened V by 4 bases and J by 5 bases, and 15 bases separated the two germline ends. CDR3 size: 14 residues. CDR1 and CDR2 from the germline V gene are MNHEY and SMNVEV (reference sequence).

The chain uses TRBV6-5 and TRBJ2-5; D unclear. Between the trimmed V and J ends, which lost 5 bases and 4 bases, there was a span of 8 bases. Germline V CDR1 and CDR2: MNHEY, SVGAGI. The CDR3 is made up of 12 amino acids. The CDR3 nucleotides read TGTGCCAGCAGTCGGACGGGAGAGACCCAGTACTTC. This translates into CASSRTGETQYF.

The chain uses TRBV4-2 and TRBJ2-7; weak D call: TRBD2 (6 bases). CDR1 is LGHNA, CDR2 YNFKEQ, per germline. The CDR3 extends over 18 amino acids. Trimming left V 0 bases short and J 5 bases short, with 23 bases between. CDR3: CASSQDDGGPSPRDEQYF. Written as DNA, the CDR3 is TGTGCCAGCAGCCAAGATGACGGGGGACCCTCGCCTCGGGACGAGCAGTACTTC.

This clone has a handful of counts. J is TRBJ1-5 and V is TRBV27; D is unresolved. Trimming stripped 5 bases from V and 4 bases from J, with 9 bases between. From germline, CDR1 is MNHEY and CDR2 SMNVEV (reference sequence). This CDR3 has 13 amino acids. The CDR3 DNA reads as TGTGCCAGCAGTAGGGCCAATAATCAGCCCCAGCATTTT. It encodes CASSRANNQPQHF.

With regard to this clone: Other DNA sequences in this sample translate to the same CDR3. This CDR3 reads CASSVGQGTEAFF. Here the CDR3 DNA reads TGTGCCAGCAGCGTCGGACAGGGGACTGAAGCTTTCTTT. The J gene is TRBJ1-1, the V gene TRBV9; 9 bases fit TRBD1. The CDR3 length is 13 residues. J lost 5 bases, V lost 2 bases, and 1 base had no gene match. Germline V CDR1 and CDR2: SGDLS, YYNGEE.

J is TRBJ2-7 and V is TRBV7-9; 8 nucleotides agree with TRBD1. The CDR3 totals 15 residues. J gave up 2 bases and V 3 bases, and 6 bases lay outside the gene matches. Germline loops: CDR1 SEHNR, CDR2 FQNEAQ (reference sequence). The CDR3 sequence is CASSFSRGQTYEQYF. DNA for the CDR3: TGTGCCAGCAGCTTTAGCAGGGGGCAAACCTACGAGCAGTACTTC.

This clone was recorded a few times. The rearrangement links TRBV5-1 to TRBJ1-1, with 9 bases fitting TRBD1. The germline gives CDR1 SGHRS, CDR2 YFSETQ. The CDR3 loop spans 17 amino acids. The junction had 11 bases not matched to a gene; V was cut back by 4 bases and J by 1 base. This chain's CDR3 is CASSAGTGSIQNTEAFF. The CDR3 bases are TGCGCCAGCAGCGCCGGGACAGGGTCAATTCAGAACACTGAAGCTTTCTTT.

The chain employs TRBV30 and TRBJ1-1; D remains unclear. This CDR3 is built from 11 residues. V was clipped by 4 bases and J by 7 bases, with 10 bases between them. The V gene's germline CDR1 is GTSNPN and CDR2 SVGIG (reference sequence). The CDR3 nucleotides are TGTGCCTGGAAGGATGGTGATGAAGCTTTCTTT. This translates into CAWKDGDEAFF.

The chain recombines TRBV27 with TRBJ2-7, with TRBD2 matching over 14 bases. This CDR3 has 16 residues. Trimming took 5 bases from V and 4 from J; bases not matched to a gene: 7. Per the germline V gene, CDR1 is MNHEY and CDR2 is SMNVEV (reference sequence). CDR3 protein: CASSPGLAGEVYEQYF. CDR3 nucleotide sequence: TGTGCCAGCAGTCCGGGACTAGCGGGGGAAGTTTACGAGCAGTACTTC.

CDR3 nucleotide sequence: TGTGCCAGCAGTACAACTCGTGTCACTAGCGGGTCCCCGTCTGGGGCCAACGTCCTGACTTTC. Translated, it gives CASSTTRVTSGSPSGANVLTF. This chain uses TRBV2 with TRBJ2-6; 9 bases line up with TRBD2. Germline CDR1 reads SNHLY; CDR2 reads FYNNEI. J was trimmed by 1 base and V by 5 bases; bases with no gene match: 18. The CDR3 consists of 21 residues. Full variable domain (missing parts from reference TRBV2 and TRBJ2-6): EPEVTQTPSHQVTQMGQEVILRCVPISNHLYFYWYRQILGQKVEFLVSFYNNEISEKSEIFDDQFSVERPDGSNFTLKIRSTKLEDSAMYFCASSTTRVTSGSPSGANVLTFGAGSRLTVL.

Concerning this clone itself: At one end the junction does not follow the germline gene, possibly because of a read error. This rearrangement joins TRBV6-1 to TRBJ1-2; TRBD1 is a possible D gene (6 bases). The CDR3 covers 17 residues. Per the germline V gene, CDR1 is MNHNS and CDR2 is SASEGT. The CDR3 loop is CVSSKGRGGAFNYGYTF. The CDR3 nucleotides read TGTGTCAGCAGTAAAGGCCGAGGGGGGGCCTTTAACTATGGCTACACCTTC.

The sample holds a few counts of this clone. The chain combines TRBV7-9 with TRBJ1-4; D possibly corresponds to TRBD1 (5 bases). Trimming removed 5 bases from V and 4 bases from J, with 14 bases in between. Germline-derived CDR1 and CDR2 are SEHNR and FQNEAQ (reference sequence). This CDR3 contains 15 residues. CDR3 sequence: CASSGAGRDNEKLFF. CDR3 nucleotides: TGTGCCAGCAGCGGAGCAGGGCGGGATAATGAAAAACTGTTTTTT.

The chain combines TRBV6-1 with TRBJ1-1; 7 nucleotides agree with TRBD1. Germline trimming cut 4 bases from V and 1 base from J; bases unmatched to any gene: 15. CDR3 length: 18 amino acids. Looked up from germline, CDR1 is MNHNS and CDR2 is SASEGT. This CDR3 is CASSAQTQGVRWNTEAFF. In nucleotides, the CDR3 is TGTGCCAGCAGTGCTCAGACCCAGGGGGTCAGATGGAACACTGAAGCTTTCTTT.

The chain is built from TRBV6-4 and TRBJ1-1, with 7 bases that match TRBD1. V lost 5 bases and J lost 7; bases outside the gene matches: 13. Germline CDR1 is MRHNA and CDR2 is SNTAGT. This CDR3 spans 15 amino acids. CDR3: CASSSNRDRLHEAFF. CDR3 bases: TGTGCCAGCAGTTCCAACCGGGACAGATTACATGAAGCTTTCTTT.

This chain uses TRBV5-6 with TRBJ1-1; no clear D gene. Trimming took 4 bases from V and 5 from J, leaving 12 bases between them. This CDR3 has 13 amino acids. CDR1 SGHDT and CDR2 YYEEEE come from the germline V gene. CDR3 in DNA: TGTGCCAGCAGCGCTGCGACGTGGACTGAAGCTTTCTTT. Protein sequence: CASSAATWTEAFF.

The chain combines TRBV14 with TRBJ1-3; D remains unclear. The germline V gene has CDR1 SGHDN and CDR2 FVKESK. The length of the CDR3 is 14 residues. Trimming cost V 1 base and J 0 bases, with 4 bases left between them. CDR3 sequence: CASSQGSSGNTIYF. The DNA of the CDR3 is TGTGCCAGCAGCCAAGGAAGCTCTGGAAACACCATATATTTT.

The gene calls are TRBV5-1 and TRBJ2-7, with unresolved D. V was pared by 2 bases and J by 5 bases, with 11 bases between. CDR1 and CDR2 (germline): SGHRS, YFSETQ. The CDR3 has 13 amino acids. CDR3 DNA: TGCGCCAGCAGCTTTAAAGGGTTCGACGAGCAGTACTTC. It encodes CASSFKGFDEQYF.

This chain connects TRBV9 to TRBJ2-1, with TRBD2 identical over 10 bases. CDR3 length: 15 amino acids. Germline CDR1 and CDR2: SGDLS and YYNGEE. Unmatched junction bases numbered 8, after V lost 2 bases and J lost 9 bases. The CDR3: CASSVSLAGVAEQFF. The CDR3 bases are TGTGCCAGCAGCGTTTCGCTAGCGGGAGTGGCTGAGCAGTTCTTC.

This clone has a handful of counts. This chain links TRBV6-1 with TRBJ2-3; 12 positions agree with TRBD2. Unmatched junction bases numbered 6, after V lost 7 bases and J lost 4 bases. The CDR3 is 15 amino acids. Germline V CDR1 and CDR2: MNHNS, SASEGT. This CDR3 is CASTQLAGGSDTQYF. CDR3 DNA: TGTGCCAGCACCCAACTAGCGGGGGGATCAGATACGCAGTATTTT.